Listed here is a single TCR beta chain. Per the authors' pipeline: Estimates of nucleated cell counts were drawn from the amplification of reference gene primers. Some clones are missing from TCRdb's copy, which holds only in-frame ones; the method was immunoSEQ multiplex PCR. V and J calls plus clone size are reproduced from that table; the DNA served to infer D and trimming. The sample gives 200,000 to 250,000 clones, 88% of which show up once; roughly 15% is in the top ten. The study drew participants aged about 18 to 95 years from roughly 25 US areas. Clinical history reported by participants formed the basis on which cohorts were assigned. The data originate from a study of blood T cell repertoires in COVID-19. Germline V CDR1 and CDR2: MNHEY, SMNVEV (reference sequence). The V gene end was trimmed by 8 bases and the J gene end by 9 bases; junction bases not matched to a gene: 8. The CDR3 covers 14 residues.

The chain uses TRBV27 and TRBJ1-6, with 9 positions matching TRBD1. This clonotype was sampled from a woman in her forties or fifties with acute COVID-19. Sequenced sample: PBMCs or T cells enriched from blood (not recorded which). The CDR3 reads CASSRGQGSSPLHF. In DNA form, the CDR3 reads TGTGCCAGCTCCCGGGGACAGGGCAGTTCACCCCTCCACTTT.